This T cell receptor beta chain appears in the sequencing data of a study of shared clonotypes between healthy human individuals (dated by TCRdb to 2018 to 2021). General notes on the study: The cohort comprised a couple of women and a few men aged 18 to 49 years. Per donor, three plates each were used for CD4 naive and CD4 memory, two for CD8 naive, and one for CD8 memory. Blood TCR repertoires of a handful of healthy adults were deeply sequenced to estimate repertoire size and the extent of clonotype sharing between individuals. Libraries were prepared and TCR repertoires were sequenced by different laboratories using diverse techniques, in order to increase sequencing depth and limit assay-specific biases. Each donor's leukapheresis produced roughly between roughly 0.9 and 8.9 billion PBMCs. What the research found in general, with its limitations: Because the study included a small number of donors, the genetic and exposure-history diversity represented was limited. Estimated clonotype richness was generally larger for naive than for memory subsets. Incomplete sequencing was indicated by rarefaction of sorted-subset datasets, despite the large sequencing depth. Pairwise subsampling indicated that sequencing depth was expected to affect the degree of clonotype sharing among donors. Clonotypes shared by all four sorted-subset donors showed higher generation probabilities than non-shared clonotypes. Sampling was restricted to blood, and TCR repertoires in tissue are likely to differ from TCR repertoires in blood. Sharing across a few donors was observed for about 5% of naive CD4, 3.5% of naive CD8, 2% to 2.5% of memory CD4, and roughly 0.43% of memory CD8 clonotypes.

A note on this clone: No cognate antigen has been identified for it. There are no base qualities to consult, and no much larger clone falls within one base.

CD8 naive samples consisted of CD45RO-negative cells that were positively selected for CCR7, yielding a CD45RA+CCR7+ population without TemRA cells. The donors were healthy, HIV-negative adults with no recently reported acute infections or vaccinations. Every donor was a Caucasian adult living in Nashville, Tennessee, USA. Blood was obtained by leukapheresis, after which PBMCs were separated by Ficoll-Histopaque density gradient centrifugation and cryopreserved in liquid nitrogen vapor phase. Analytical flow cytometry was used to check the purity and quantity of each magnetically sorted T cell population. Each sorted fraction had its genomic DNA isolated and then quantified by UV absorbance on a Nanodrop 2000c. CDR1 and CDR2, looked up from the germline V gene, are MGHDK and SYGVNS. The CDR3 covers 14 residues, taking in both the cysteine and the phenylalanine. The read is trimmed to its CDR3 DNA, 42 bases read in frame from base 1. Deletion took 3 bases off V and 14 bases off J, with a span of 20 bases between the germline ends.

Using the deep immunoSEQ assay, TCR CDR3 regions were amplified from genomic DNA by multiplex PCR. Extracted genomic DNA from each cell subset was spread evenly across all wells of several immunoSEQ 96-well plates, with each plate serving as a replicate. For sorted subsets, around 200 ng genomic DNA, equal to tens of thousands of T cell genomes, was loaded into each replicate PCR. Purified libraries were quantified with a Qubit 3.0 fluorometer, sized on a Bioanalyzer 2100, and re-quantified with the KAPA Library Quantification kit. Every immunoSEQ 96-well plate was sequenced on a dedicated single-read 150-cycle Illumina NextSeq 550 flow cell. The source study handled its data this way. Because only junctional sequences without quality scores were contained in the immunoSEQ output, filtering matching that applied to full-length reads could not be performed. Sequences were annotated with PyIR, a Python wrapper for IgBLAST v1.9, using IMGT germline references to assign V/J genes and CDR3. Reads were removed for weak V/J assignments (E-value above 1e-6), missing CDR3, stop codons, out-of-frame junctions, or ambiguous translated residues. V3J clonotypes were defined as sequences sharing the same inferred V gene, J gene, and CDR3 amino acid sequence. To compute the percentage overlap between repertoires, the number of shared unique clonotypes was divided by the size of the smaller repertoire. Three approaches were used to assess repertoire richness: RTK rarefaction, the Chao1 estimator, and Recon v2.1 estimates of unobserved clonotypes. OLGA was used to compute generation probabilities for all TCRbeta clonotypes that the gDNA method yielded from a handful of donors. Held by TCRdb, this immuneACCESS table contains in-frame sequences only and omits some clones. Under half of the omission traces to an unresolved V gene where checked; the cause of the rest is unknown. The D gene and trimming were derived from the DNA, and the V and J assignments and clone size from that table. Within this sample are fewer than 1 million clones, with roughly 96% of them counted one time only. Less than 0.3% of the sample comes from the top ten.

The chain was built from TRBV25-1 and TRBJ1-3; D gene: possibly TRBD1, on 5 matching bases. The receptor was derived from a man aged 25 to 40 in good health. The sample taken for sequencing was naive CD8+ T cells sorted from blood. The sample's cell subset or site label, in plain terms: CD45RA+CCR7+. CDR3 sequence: CASSDIRDELGLYF. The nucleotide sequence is TGTGCCAGCAGTGACATTAGGGACGAACTGGGACTATATTTT.